The 19 T cell receptor beta chains given below trace back to one sample, sequenced in a study of T cells in localized non-small cell lung cancer. The assay was immunoSEQ multiplex PCR, and TCRdb's table has in-frame clones only and misses some. Among fewer than 25,000 clones, 80% to 95% were seen once, and the ten largest hold roughly 2.8%. Source: peripheral blood, taken before any cancer treatment. The receptor source for this set is a woman aged 35 to 69 with stage I lung adenocarcinoma.

In this sample, this clone turned up once. The chain employs TRBV4-1 and TRBJ2-3; the match to TRBD1 covers 9 bases. The V gene end was trimmed by 4 bases and the J gene end by 5 bases; junction bases not matched to a gene: 7. CDR1 and CDR2 (germline): MGHRA, YSYEKL. CDR3 size: 15 residues. The CDR3 DNA reads TGCGCCAGCAGCCCAGACAGGGGGAGTCGAGATACGCAGTATTTT. Translating it yields CASSPDRGSRDTQYF.

The chain links TRBV15 to TRBJ1-1; D gene uncertain. V lost 0 bases and J 1 base, leaving 9 bases between the germline ends. Germline loops: CDR1 LNHNV, CDR2 YYDKDF (reference sequence). The length of the CDR3 is 15 residues. The CDR3 DNA follows: TGTGCCACCAGCAGAGAAGCAGGCTCGAACACTGAAGCTTTCTTT. It specifies CATSREAGSNTEAFF.

The rearrangement joins TRBV5-1 to TRBJ2-4, with 7 bases aligning to TRBD1. V trimming: 0 bases; J trimming: 7 bases; junction bases outside the gene matches: 4. The CDR3 spans 14 residues. Germline V gene lookup returns CDR1 SGHRS and CDR2 YFSETQ. CDR3 region: CASSLEGARNIQYF. The CDR3 DNA reads as TGCGCCAGCAGCTTGGAGGGGGCTCGGAACATTCAGTACTTC.

The J gene is TRBJ1-1, the V gene TRBV6-6, with 7 bases matching TRBD1. This CDR3 is built from 12 residues. Trimming at V came to 7 bases and at J to 10 bases, leaving 9 bases not matched to a gene. Germline assignment: CDR1 MNHNY and CDR2 SVGAGI (reference sequence). CDR3 coding DNA: TGTGCCAGCACCCCCGACAGGGTGGGAGCTTTCTTT. It encodes CASTPDRVGAFF.

The CDR3 DNA reads as TGTGCCAGCAGTGAAGCGGGACGGCCCTGGGTGCAGTACTTC. It translates to CASSEAGRPWVQYF. The gene calls are TRBV6-1 and TRBJ2-7, with D perhaps matching TRBD1 or TRBD2 (5 bases each). The CDR3 is 14 amino acids. The V end was cut by 0 bases, the J end by 9 bases, with 15 bases between. Germline V gene lookup returns CDR1 MNHNS and CDR2 SASEGT.

The chain carries TRBV28 and TRBJ2-1, with D perhaps TRBD2 (6 bases). CDR3 length: 15 residues. V was trimmed by 0 bases and J by 6 bases, leaving 12 bases between them. Germline CDR1 reads MDHEN; CDR2 reads SYDVKM. CDR3 DNA sequence: TGTGCCAGCAGTTTATGGGTTGGAGGGTCCAATGAGCAGTTCTTC. It yields the protein CASSLWVGGSNEQFF. Full variable domain (outside the CDR3, taken from reference TRBV28 and TRBJ2-1): DVKVTQSSRYLVKRTGEKVFLECVQDMDHENMFWYRQDPGLGLRLIYFSYDVKMKEKGDIPEGYSVSREKKERFSLILESASTNQTSMYLCASSLWVGGSNEQFFGPGTRLTVL.

The chain has TRBV5-1 and TRBJ2-3; TRBD2 agrees at 7 bases. The V gene end was trimmed by 8 bases and the J gene end by 2 bases; junction bases not matched to a gene: 8. The CDR3 consists of 14 residues. Per the germline V gene, CDR1 is SGHRS and CDR2 is YFSETQ. This chain's CDR3 is CASQEAGDTDTQYF. The CDR3 nucleotides read TGCGCCAGTCAGGAGGCGGGGGACACAGATACGCAGTATTTT.

This clone was picked up a small number of times. J is TRBJ2-7 and V is TRBV4-1, with D possibly matching TRBD2 (5 bases). The V end was cut by 4 bases, the J end by 6 bases, with 19 bases between. CDR3 length equals 15 residues. Germline V CDR1 and CDR2: MGHRA, YSYEKL. This CDR3 is CASSPGLRGSGEQYF. As DNA, the CDR3 is TGCGCCAGCAGCCCTGGCCTAAGAGGGTCCGGCGAGCAGTACTTC.

The rearrangement joins TRBV19 to TRBJ2-1, with a tentative D call TRBD2 (5 bases). CDR1 and CDR2 (germline): LNHDA, SQIVND (reference sequence). Trimming cost V 7 bases and J 2 bases, with 18 bases left between them. The CDR3 sequence is 16 residues long. The CDR3 region is CASKRTAEFAYNEQFF. CDR3 DNA: TGTGCCAGTAAGAGAACAGCGGAGTTCGCCTACAATGAGCAGTTCTTC.

The V call is TRBV5-1, the J call TRBJ2-7, with D perhaps matching TRBD1 (6 bases). The V gene lost 0 bases and the J gene lost 3 bases, with 16 bases spanning the gap. The CDR3 length is 16 residues. The germline V gene encodes CDR1 SGHRS and CDR2 YFSETQ. The CDR3 region has the DNA TGCGCCAGCAGCTTGGCGCTCGGGCAGGGGTACTACGAGCAGTACTTC. Protein product: CASSLALGQGYYEQYF.

The V call is TRBV2, the J call TRBJ2-7; no definite D call. CDR3 length: 14 residues. V was cut by 0 bases and J by 4 bases, with 10 bases left in between. CDR1 and CDR2 from the germline V gene are SNHLY and FYNNEI. This chain's CDR3 is CASSEAHSRYEQYF. The CDR3 region has the DNA TGTGCCAGCAGTGAAGCGCACTCGAGGTACGAGCAGTACTTC.

The chain joins TRBV5-1 to TRBJ1-2; unclear D gene. V was trimmed by 5 bases and J by 2 bases, leaving 16 bases between them. Germline CDR1 is SGHRS and CDR2 is YFSETQ. The CDR3 loop spans 15 amino acids. CDR3 sequence reads: CASRTQNNLNYGYTF. In DNA form, the CDR3 reads TGCGCCAGCAGAACTCAGAACAACTTAAACTATGGCTACACCTTC. Looking up the rest from reference TRBV5-1 and TRBJ1-2 gives the full variable domain: KAGVTQTPRYLIKTRGQQVTLSCSPISGHRSVSWYQQTPGQGLQFLFEYFSETQRNKGNFPGRFSGRQFSNSRSEMNVSTLELGDSALYLCASRTQNNLNYGYTFGSGTRLTVV.

The genes are TRBV19 and TRBJ2-3, with D perhaps matching TRBD1 or TRBD2 (5 bases each). Germline V lookup: CDR1 LNHDA, CDR2 SQIVND (reference sequence). This CDR3 is 17 amino acids long. Trimming removed 3 bases from V and 2 bases from J, with 18 bases in between. As DNA, the CDR3 is TGTGCCAGTAGTATTGTGAGGGGACCCATCCCCACAGATACGCAGTATTTT. Translated, it gives CASSIVRGPIPTDTQYF.

The CDR3 DNA reads as TGTGCCAGCAGTCCACTCGGGACAGGGGGCCATGGCTACACCTTC. Amino acid sequence: CASSPLGTGGHGYTF. This chain joins TRBV27 and TRBJ1-2, with TRBD1 matching 12 bases. Germline CDR1 MNHEY, CDR2 SMNVEV (reference sequence). The V segment lost 5 bases and the J segment 6 bases; nucleotides outside the gene matches: 7. The CDR3 runs 15 residues.

This clone showed up just once. This chain joins TRBV19 and TRBJ2-7; tentative D call: TRBD1 (6 bases). V lost 2 bases to trimming and J lost 2 bases, with 10 bases between them. This CDR3 is built from 14 residues. Germline values: CDR1 LNHDA, CDR2 SQIVND (reference sequence). The CDR3 region has the DNA TGTGCCAGTAGTATAAGGGCAGGGGCCTACGAGCAGTACTTC. Amino acids: CASSIRAGAYEQYF.

The genes are TRBV28 and TRBJ1-4; D is unresolved. CDR1 and CDR2 (germline): MDHEN, SYDVKM. V was clipped by 3 bases and J by 8 bases, with 16 bases between them. The CDR3 sequence is 15 residues long. Here the CDR3 reads CASSLSGFTGEKLFF. The CDR3 DNA reads TGTGCCAGCAGTTTGTCCGGGTTTACGGGGGAAAAACTGTTTTTT.

The V and J genes are TRBV19 and TRBJ2-5; 8 nucleotides align to TRBD1. V gave up 7 bases and J gave up 5 bases; unmatched junction bases: 6. The CDR3 runs to 13 residues. Germline assignment: CDR1 LNHDA and CDR2 SQIVND (reference sequence). CDR3 DNA: TGTGCCAGTACTCCCACAGGGGGGGAGACCCAGTACTTC. The encoded protein is CASTPTGGETQYF.

The chain is built from TRBV4-1 and TRBJ2-7; 7 nucleotides agree with TRBD2. CDR1 is MGHRA and CDR2 is YSYEKL in the germline V gene. This CDR3 region has 15 residues. V lost 1 base to trimming and J lost 5 bases; unmatched junction nucleotides: 8. CDR3: CASSQAGGRGNEQYF. The CDR3 DNA is TGCGCCAGCAGCCAAGCGGGCGGGAGAGGGAACGAGCAGTACTTC.

The chain uses TRBV28 and TRBJ2-6; D not certain. Trimming cost V 2 bases and J 4 bases, with 9 bases left between them. CDR1 is MDHEN and CDR2 is SYDVKM in the germline V gene. The CDR3 runs 15 residues. The CDR3 bases are TGTGCCAGCAGTTTAAGGGCAGCCGGGGCCAACGTCCTGACTTTC. Its translation is CASSLRAAGANVLTF.